The sequence of this T cell receptor beta chain was determined in a study of shared clonotypes between healthy human individuals. With 3 bases removed from V and 2 bases from J, the gap between germline ends came to 13 bases. Per germline, CDR1 SGHDN and CDR2 FVKESK. The CDR3 totals 15 residues. It was across several immunoSEQ plates that each subset's genomic DNA was evenly split. Only in-frame clones appear in the TCRdb table, and some are missing; sequencing was by immunoSEQ multiplex PCR. The top ten clones hold around 16% of a sample with a few hundred thousand clones, 80% to 90% of them seen once. This clone was observed a single time.

Sequences were obtained from memory CD8+ T cells sorted from blood. This sample's subset: CD45RO+ cells pooled with CCR7-negative TemRA cells. The V and J genes are TRBV14 and TRBJ1-1; D may be TRBD1 (5 bases). The sequence was obtained from a man aged 18 to 35 in good health. CDR3 nucleotides: TGTGCCAGCAGCCAGGCCGGGACGGCCAACACTGAAGCTTTCTTT. Its translation: CASSQAGTANTEAFF.